The source of this TCR beta chain is a study of blood T cell repertoires in COVID-19. About the research overall: COVID-19 samples from acute and convalescent phases originated in the United States, Italy and Spain.

Authors' data handling: Reference gene primer amplification in the assay estimated nucleated cell counts. Profiling relied on immunoSEQ multiplex PCR, and the TCRdb table lists in-frame clones only, not all of them. V, J and clone size reflect that table, while D and trimming were determined from the DNA. This table holds about 200,000 clones, about 85% found once. V was trimmed by 3 bases and J by 5 bases, leaving 16 bases between them. The CDR3 runs 15 residues. Germline values: CDR1 LNHDA, CDR2 SQIVND (reference sequence). Sequenced input: peripheral blood. The TCR originated in a man aged 35 to 55 with acute or convalescent COVID-19. V gene TRBV19 combines with J gene TRBJ1-1; the D gene is possibly TRBD1 (6 bases). CDR3 region: CASSIYADRLTEAFF. DNA for the CDR3: TGTGCCAGTAGTATTTACGCGGACAGACTTACTGAAGCTTTCTTT.